This record concerns one TCR beta chain sequence. The sequence runs out 3 residues before the end of the CDR3; the remainder is reconstructed from the germline J gene. CDR1 and CDR2 from the germline V gene are LNHDA and SQIVND (reference sequence). V was clipped by 8 bases and J by 6 bases, with 17 bases between them. The CDR3 has 14 residues. The data derive from a study of T cells in women clearing cervical HPV infection. The table came from immunoSEQ multiplex PCR; TCRdb's copy has only in-frame clones and leaves some out. The data include about 36,000 clones; the top ten clones carry around 4%. All donors had a single incident cervical HPV16 infection, not prevalent.

Sequenced material: blood buffy coat. The V gene is TRBV19, the J gene TRBJ2-1; D might be TRBD1 (6 bases). The TCR sequence derives from a woman aged 18-70 years with a cervical HPV16 infection that either progressed to CIN3+ or cleared (not recorded which). CDR3 amino acids: CASETGSAPNEQFF. The CDR3 DNA, read in part, is TGTGCCAGTGAAACAGGGAGTGCCCCCAATGAG.